Below, one T cell receptor beta chain is given with its context. Compared with germline, one end of the junction differs, possibly owing to a read error. The source of the sample is a study of blood T cells in healthy people across ages. The CDR3 runs to 15 residues. The germline V gene encodes CDR1 DFQATT and CDR2 SNEGSKA (reference sequence). A J-beta primer mix and a sample-barcoded 5' primer were used in a second PCR of about 6 to 12 cycles. TCRdb analysed the 5' RACE reads with MiXCR anew, one entry per CDR3 protein. This sample has about 1 million distinct CDR3 sequences, with 40% to 50% found just once.

The TCR comes from an older woman in good health. V and J are TRBV20-1 and TRBJ1-2; TRBD1 might be the D (5 bases). Sequencing was done on a sample of blood. CDR3 in amino acids: CSAKGPLGENYDYTF. The CDR3 coding sequence is TGCAGTGCTAAGGGACCCCTGGGCGAGAACTATGACTACACCTTC.